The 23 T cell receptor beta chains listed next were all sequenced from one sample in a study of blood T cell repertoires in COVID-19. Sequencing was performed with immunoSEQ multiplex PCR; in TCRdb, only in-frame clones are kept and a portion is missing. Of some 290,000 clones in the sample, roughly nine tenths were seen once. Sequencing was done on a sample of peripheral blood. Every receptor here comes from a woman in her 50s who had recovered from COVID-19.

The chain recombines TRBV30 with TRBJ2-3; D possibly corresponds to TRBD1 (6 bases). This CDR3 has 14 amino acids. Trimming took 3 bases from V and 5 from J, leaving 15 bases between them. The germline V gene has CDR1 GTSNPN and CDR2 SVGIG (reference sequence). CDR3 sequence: CAWRRGGDKDTQYF. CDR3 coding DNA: TGTGCCTGGAGAAGAGGGGGAGATAAAGATACGCAGTATTTT.

DNA of the CDR3: TGTGCCAGCAGCTTACGGGTGGTCCGGGACAGGGGGCCTCATGGGGCCAACGTCCTGACTTTC. Encoded protein: CASSLRVVRDRGPHGANVLTF. The V call is TRBV7-8, the J call TRBJ2-6, with 12 positions matching TRBD1. Germline CDR1 SGHVS, CDR2 FQNEAQ. This CDR3 region has 21 residues. With 2 bases clipped from V and 3 bases from J, the junction kept 14 bases outside the gene matches.

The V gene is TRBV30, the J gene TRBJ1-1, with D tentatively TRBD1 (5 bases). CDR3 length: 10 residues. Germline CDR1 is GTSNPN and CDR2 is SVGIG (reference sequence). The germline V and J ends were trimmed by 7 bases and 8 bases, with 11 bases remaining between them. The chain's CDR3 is CASMRTEAFF. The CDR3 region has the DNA TGTGCCTCAATGAGGACAGAAGCTTTCTTT.

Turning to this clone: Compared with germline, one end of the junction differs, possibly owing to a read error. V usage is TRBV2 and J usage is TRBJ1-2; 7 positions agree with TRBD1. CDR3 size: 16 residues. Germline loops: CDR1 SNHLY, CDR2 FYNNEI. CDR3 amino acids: CASSEGAGQDFFGYTF. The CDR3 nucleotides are TGTGCCAGCAGCGAAGGCGCCGGACAGGACTTTTTTGGCTACACCTTC. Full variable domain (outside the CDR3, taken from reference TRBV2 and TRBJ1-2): EPEVTQTPSHQVTQMGQEVILRCVPISNHLYFYWYRQILGQKVEFLVSFYNNEISEKSEIFDDQFSVERPDGSNFTLKIRSTKLEDSAMYFCASSEGAGQDFFGYTFGSGTRLTVV.

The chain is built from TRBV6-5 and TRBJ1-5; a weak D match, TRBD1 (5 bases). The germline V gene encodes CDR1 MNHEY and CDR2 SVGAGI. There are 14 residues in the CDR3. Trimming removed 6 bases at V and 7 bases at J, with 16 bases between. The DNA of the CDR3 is TGTGCCAGCAGCCCCAGGACACTTGACCAGCCCCAGCATTTT. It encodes CASSPRTLDQPQHF.

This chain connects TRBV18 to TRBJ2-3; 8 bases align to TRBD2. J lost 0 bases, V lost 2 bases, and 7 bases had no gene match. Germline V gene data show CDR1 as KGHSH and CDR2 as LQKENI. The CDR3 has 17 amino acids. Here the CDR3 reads CASSPAAGGLSTDTQYF. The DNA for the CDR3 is TGTGCCAGCTCACCAGCGGCGGGGGGACTTAGCACAGATACGCAGTATTTT. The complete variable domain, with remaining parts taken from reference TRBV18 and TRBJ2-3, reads NAGVMQNPRHLVRRRGQEARLRCSPMKGHSHVYWYRQLPEEGLKFMVYLQKENIIDESGMPKERFSAEFPKEGPSILRIQQVVRGDSAAYFCASSPAAGGLSTDTQYFGPGTRLTVL.

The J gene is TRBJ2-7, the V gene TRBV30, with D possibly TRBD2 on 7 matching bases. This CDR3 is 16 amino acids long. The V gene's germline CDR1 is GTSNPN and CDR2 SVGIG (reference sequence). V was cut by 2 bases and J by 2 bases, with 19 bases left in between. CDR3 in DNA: TGTGCCTGGAGTCCACTAGGAAGGGGGGGGACCTACGAGCAGTACTTC. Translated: CAWSPLGRGGTYEQYF. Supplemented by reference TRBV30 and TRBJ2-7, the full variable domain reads SQTIHQWPATLVQPVGSPLSLECTVEGTSNPNLYWYRQAAGRGLQLLFYSVGIGQISSEVPQNLSASRPQDRQFILSSKKLLLSDSGFYLCAWSPLGRGGTYEQYFGPGTRLTVT.

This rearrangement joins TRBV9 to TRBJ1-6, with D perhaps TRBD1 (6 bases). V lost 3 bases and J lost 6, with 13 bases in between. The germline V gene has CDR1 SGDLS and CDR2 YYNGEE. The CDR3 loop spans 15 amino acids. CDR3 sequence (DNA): TGTGCCAGCAGCGGCGGACAGCGGGGTAATTCACCCCTCCACTTT. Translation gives CASSGGQRGNSPLHF. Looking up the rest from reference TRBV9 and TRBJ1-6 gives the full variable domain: DSGVTQTPKHLITATGQRVTLRCSPRSGDLSVYWYQQSLDQGLQFLIQYYNGEERAKGNILERFSAQQFPDLHSELNLSSLELGDSALYFCASSGGQRGNSPLHFGNGTRLTVT.

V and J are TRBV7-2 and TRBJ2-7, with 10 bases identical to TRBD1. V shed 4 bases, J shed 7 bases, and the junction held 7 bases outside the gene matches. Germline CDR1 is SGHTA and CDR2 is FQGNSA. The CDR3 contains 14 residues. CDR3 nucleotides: TGTGCCAGCAGCTCTCGACAGGGGGCGAAGGAGCAGTACTTC. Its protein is CASSSRQGAKEQYF.

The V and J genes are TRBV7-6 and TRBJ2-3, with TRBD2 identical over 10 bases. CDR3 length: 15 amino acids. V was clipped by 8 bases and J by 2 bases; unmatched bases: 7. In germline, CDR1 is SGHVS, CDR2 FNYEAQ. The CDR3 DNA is TGTGCCAGCGGTAGACTAGCGGGTCCCACAGATACGCAGTATTTT. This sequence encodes CASGRLAGPTDTQYF.

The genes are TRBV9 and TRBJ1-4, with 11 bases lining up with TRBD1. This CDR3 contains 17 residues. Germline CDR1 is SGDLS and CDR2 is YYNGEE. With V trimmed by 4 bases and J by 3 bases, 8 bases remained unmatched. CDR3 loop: CASSPHGQGAANEKLFF. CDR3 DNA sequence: TGTGCCAGCAGCCCCCACGGACAGGGGGCGGCTAATGAAAAACTGTTTTTT.

CDR3 amino acids: CASSLFGGMNTEAFF. CDR3 coding DNA: TGTGCCAGTTCGTTGTTCGGGGGAATGAACACTGAAGCTTTCTTT. The chain joins TRBV19 to TRBJ1-1, with D possibly matching TRBD1 (5 bases). CDR3 length: 15 residues. Trimming took 8 bases from V and 0 from J, leaving 16 bases between them. Germline V gives CDR1 LNHDA, CDR2 SQIVND (reference sequence).

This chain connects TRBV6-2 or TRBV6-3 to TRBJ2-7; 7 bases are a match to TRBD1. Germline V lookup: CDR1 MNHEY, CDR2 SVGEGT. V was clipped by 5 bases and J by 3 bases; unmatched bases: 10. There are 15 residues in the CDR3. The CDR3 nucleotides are TGTGCCAGCAGTGAGAGGGGGCGCAACATCTACGAGCAGTACTTC. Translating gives CASSERGRNIYEQYF.

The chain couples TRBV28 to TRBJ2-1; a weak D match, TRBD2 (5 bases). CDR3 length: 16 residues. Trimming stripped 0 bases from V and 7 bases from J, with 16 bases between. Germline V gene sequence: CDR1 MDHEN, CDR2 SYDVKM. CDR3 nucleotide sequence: TGTGCCAGCAGTTTATGGGGGAGTTCTATCGGAAATGAGCAGTTCTTC. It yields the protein CASSLWGSSIGNEQFF.

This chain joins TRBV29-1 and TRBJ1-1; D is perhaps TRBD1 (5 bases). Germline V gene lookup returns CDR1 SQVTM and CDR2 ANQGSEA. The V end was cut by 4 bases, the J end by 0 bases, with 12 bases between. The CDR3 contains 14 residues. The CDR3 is CSVGYDSLNTEAFF. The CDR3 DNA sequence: TGCAGCGTTGGTTACGACAGCCTGAACACTGAAGCTTTCTTT.

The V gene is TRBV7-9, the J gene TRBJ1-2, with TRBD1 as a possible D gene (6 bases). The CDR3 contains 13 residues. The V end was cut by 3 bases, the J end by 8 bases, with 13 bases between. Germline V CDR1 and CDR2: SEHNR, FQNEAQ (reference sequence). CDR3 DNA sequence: TGTGCCAGCAGCTTTCGGTCAGGGGACGGCTACACCTTC. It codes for CASSFRSGDGYTF.

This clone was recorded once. CDR3 protein: CASRAGRDSYEQYF. The CDR3 nucleotides read TGTGCCAGCCGGGCGGGGCGGGACTCCTACGAGCAGTACTTC. The chain links TRBV6-5 to TRBJ2-7, with D tentatively TRBD2 (6 bases). V shed 8 bases and J shed 0 bases, with 14 bases lying between them. Germline-derived CDR1 and CDR2 are MNHEY and SVGAGI. CDR3 length: 14 residues.

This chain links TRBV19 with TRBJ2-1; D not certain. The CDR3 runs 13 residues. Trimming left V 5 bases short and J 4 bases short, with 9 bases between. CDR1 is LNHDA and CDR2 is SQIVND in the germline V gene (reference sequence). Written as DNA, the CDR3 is TGTGCCAGTAGTCCAATCGGTTACAATGAGCAGTTCTTC. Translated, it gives CASSPIGYNEQFF.

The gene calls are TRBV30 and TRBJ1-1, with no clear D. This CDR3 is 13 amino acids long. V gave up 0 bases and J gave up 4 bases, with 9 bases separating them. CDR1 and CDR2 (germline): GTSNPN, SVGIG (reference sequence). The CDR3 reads CAWSVAVSTEAFF. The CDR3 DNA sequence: TGTGCCTGGAGTGTTGCAGTCAGCACTGAAGCTTTCTTT.

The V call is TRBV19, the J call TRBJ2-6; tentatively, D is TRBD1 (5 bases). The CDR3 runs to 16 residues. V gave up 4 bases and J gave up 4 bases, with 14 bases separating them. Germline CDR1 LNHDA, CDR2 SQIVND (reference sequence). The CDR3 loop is CASSKWQGSGANVLTF. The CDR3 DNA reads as TGTGCCAGTAGTAAATGGCAGGGATCCGGGGCCAACGTCCTGACTTTC.

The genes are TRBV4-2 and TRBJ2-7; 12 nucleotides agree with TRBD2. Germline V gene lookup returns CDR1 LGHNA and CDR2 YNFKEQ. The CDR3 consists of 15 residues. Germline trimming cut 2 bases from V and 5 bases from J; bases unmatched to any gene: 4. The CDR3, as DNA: TGTGCCAGCAGCCAAATGAGGACTAGCGGGGACGAGCAGTACTTC. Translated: CASSQMRTSGDEQYF.

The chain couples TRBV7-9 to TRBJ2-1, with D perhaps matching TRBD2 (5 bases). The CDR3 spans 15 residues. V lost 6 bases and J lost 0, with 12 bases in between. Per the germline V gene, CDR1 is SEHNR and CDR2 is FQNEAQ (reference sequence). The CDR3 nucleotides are TGTGCCAGCAGGCTACTAGGTAGCTCCTACAATGAGCAGTTCTTC. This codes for CASRLLGSSYNEQFF.

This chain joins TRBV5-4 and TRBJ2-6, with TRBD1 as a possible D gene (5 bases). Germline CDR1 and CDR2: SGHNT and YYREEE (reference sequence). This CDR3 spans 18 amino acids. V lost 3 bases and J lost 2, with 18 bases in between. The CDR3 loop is CASSSLSAGPTGANVLTF. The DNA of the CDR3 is TGTGCCAGCAGCTCCCTCAGTGCAGGGCCTACTGGGGCCAACGTCCTGACTTTC.